The source of this T cell receptor beta chain is a study of blood T cell repertoires in COVID-19. This clone was detected a few times. Measured with immunoSEQ multiplex PCR; TCRdb has only the in-frame clones, and not every one. The repertoire holds roughly 250,000 clones, with 90% to 95% as singletons. Trimming shortened V by 2 bases and J by 3 bases, and 8 bases separated the two germline ends. CDR1 and CDR2 from the germline V gene are MNHNS and SASEGT. The length of the CDR3 is 14 residues. The receptor's source is a human donor in a cohort exposed to, infected with or recovered from COVID-19 (not recorded which). The donor label of this sample is uncertain. Sequencing input: PBMCs or T cells enriched from blood (not recorded which). The chain recombines TRBV6-1 with TRBJ1-3; D gene unclear. The CDR3 sequence is CASSEFRGGNTIYF. DNA of the CDR3: TGTGCCAGCAGTGAATTTCGGGGTGGAAACACCATATATTTT.